This is a list of T cell receptor beta chains from one sample in a study of OX40 agonist ivuxolimab in advanced cancers. The data were produced by immunoSEQ multiplex PCR, yet TCRdb's version contains in-frame clones alone and is incomplete. This table holds over 65,000 clones, roughly 86% found once. The sequencing here drew on CD4+ or CD8+ T cells sorted from blood, taken in a trial of the OX40 agonist ivuxolimab. The receptors were gathered from an adult with an advanced solid tumor such as melanoma, head and neck, liver or kidney cancer. Both conserved end residues are part of each CDR3. The order of the fields is J gene, V gene, CDR3 protein.

>TRBJ1-1|TRBV18
CASSINRDTEAFF
>TRBJ2-3|TRBV6-6
CASSGTSGDLHTQYF
>TRBJ2-7|TRBV6-5
CASSYSSYEQYF
>TRBJ1-2|TRBV6-1
CASSGGTVRYGYTF
>TRBJ2-5|TRBV7-3
CASSLTWGETQYF
>TRBJ2-7|TRBV18
CASSPPGAPYEQYF
>TRBJ2-7|TRBV6-5
CASRPTSGMGEQYF
>TRBJ1-3|TRBV4-3
CASSQNPGSGGNTIYF
>TRBJ1-2|TRBV6-5
CASSYSTNGNYGYTF
>TRBJ1-5|TRBV7-9
CASSPANQPQHF
>TRBJ2-7|TRBV7-9
CASSLGRSLGDYEQYF
>TRBJ2-5|TRBV4-2
CASSQGGTGAGETQYF
>TRBJ2-1|TRBV7-9
CATSGLNYNEQFF
>TRBJ1-4|TRBV5-1
CASSSGTQNVGKLFF
>TRBJ1-1|TRBV27
CASSFNRNTEAFF
>TRBJ2-7|TRBV7-2
CASSPQAGAGEQYF
>TRBJ1-5|TRBV6-1
CASSGLQQQPQHF
>TRBJ1-2|TRBV6-6
CASSTYRLENYGYTF
>TRBJ1-2|TRBV7-9
CASSLVSKDGYTF
>TRBJ2-2|TRBV9
CASSPRALAANTGELFF
>TRBJ1-5|TRBV30
CAWRTGEYQPQHF
>TRBJ1-6|TRBV7-9
CASSLAGKRVYSPLHF
>TRBJ2-4|TRBV4-1
CASSHSTQGGRGTLQYF
>TRBJ2-3|TRBV19
CASSIISLDTQYF
>TRBJ1-1|TRBV7-3
CASSLVVAEAFF
>TRBJ1-5|TRBV6-6
CASSYGPARQPQHF
>TRBJ1-5|TRBV2
CASSRDRTGEGTPQHF
>TRBJ1-5|TRBV11-3
CASSSQGGNQPQHF
>TRBJ1-5|TRBV6-6
CASTGGTGEQPQHF
>TRBJ2-7|TRBV30
CAWSYDSYEQYF
>TRBJ1-1|TRBV12-5
CASGTMNTEAFF
>TRBJ1-5|TRBV5-1
CASRAGINQPQHF
>TRBJ1-2|TRBV5-4
CASSQDLGQGRDGYTF
>TRBJ2-3|TRBV5-8
CASSLPSLAGGPDTQYF
>TRBJ1-1|TRBV29-1
CSVSFQGVRTEAFF
>TRBJ1-5|TRBV12-5
CASGPVGTPNQPQHF
>TRBJ2-7|TRBV6-5
CASSDIGFEQYF
>TRBJ1-5|TRBV7-6
CASSYSANQPQHF
>TRBJ1-6|TRBV23-1
CASSQSRRVPLHF
>TRBJ2-7|TRBV13
CASSSLLAGGYEQYF
>TRBJ2-1|TRBV11-2
CASGRGQGYNEQFF
>TRBJ1-1|TRBV5-1
CASGSNTEAFF
>TRBJ2-7|TRBV11-3
CASSSGAGGAYEQYF
>TRBJ2-6|TRBV19
CASSIRQGAGANVLTF
>TRBJ2-4|TRBV2
CASSRREGNIQYF
>TRBJ1-2|TRBV4-3
CASSQPGNGGHGYTF
>TRBJ1-2|TRBV25-1
CASSEYGDRGSGSGYTF
>TRBJ2-7|TRBV6-1
CAGLSGTGTSYEQYF
>TRBJ2-5|TRBV14
CASSHGRGGTRETQYF
>TRBJ1-4|TRBV7-9
CASCRAGGEKLFF
>TRBJ1-2|TRBV2
CASQGQSRYGYTF
>TRBJ2-1|TRBV6-1
CACRDSYSYNEQFF
>TRBJ1-1|TRBV6-5
CASSQPGIKAFF
>TRBJ1-2|TRBV19
CASSTGYRYGYTF